This TCR beta chain was profiled in a study of control samples from healthy donors and cancer patients. Assay: immunoSEQ multiplex PCR; the TCRdb copy retains only in-frame clones and omits some. The table shows 98,000 or so clones, with just under 85% occurring only once. Material for sequencing was blood. The TCR sequence derives from a man aged 18 to 30 in good health.

CDR3 bases: TGCGCCAGCAGCTTACAGGGTATCTATGAAAAACTGTTTTTT. Amino acid sequence: CASSLQGIYEKLFF. The chain links TRBV5-1 to TRBJ1-4; D may be TRBD1 (6 bases). Trimming removed 2 bases at V and 6 bases at J, with 11 bases between. The CDR3 length is 14 residues. Germline V CDR1 and CDR2: SGHRS, YFSETQ.